One and the same sample provided the 17 T cell receptor beta chains below, sequenced in a study of shared clonotypes between healthy human individuals. Only in-frame clones appear in the TCRdb table, and some are missing; sequencing was by immunoSEQ multiplex PCR. The table lists 2.3 million or so clones, 85% to 95% of them singletons, with about 0.37% in the top ten. The sample was naive CD4+ T cells from PBMCs. The subset: CD45RA+ positively selected. These receptor sequences come from a man younger than 35 in good health. Some clones in this sample may be carry-over from other donors' samples.

The J gene is TRBJ2-2, the V gene TRBV11-2; no definite D call. The germline V and J ends were trimmed by 3 bases and 2 bases, with 7 bases remaining between them. Germline V gene data show CDR1 as SGHAT and CDR2 as FQNNGV. The CDR3 contains 14 residues. The CDR3 loop reads CASSFSSNTGELFF. The CDR3 DNA follows: TGTGCCAGCAGCTTTAGCTCCAACACCGGGGAGCTGTTTTTT. The full variable domain, with the rest looked up from reference TRBV11-2 and TRBJ2-2, is EAGVAQSPRYKIIEKRQSVAFWCNPISGHATLYWYQQILGQGPKLLIQFQNNGVVDDSQLPKDRFSAERLKGVDSTLKIQPAKLEDSAVYLCASSFSSNTGELFFGEGSRLTVL.

With regard to this clone: Distinct nucleotide sequences in the sample also encode this CDR3. The chain is built from TRBV28 and TRBJ1-6, with D maybe TRBD1 (6 bases). Trimming took 3 bases from V and 10 from J, leaving 7 bases between them. Per germline, CDR1 MDHEN and CDR2 SYDVKM. The CDR3 is 12 residues long. The DNA for the CDR3 is TGTGCCAGCAGTTTGGGGGGCTCACCCCTCCACTTT. This translates into CASSLGGSPLHF.

The chain combines TRBV5-1 with TRBJ2-7, with D unresolved. The length of the CDR3 is 15 residues. CDR1 is SGHRS, CDR2 YFSETQ, per germline. V shed 3 bases and J shed 2 bases, with 15 bases lying between them. CDR3 residues: CASSSTPEPTYEQYF. In DNA, the CDR3 is TGCGCCAGCAGCTCAACCCCCGAGCCGACCTACGAGCAGTACTTC.

V is TRBV7-2 and J is TRBJ1-5; no firm D call. CDR1 is SGHTA, CDR2 FQGNSA, per germline. This CDR3 comprises 15 residues. V was cut by 2 bases and J by 7 bases, with 15 bases left in between. The CDR3 protein is CASSLILASGQPQHF. The CDR3, as DNA: TGTGCCAGCAGCTTAATCCTAGCATCGGGCCAGCCCCAGCATTTT.

This chain connects TRBV28 to TRBJ1-4; D possibly corresponds to TRBD1 (5 bases). CDR3 length: 16 residues. Germline lookup yields CDR1 MDHEN and CDR2 SYDVKM. The V end lost 2 bases, the J end lost 0 bases, and 10 bases lay between the germline ends. This chain's CDR3 is CASSLDSAATNEKLFF. CDR3 sequence (DNA): TGTGCCAGCAGTTTAGACAGCGCCGCAACTAATGAAAAACTGTTTTTT.

The chain uses TRBV7-8 and TRBJ2-1, with unresolved D. Germline lookup yields CDR1 SGHVS and CDR2 FQNEAQ. Trimming shortened V by 1 base and J by 11 bases, and 12 bases separated the two germline ends. The CDR3 extends over 13 amino acids. CDR3: CASSLVRSEKQFF. The CDR3 coding sequence is TGTGCCAGCAGCTTAGTCCGCTCGGAGAAGCAGTTCTTC. Complete variable domain (other parts from reference TRBV7-8 and TRBJ2-1): GAGVSQSPRYKVAKRGQDVALRCDPISGHVSLFWYQQALGQGPEFLTYFQNEAQLDKSGLPSDRFFAERPEGSVSTLKIQRTQQEDSAVYLCASSLVRSEKQFFGPGTRLTVL.

This chain links TRBV7-8 with TRBJ1-2; 9 nucleotides line up with TRBD1. Germline loops: CDR1 SGHVS, CDR2 FQNEAQ. J was trimmed by 1 base and V by 5 bases; bases with no gene match: 2. The CDR3 is made up of 14 amino acids. This CDR3 is CASSKDRGNYGYTF. The CDR3 DNA reads TGTGCCAGCAGCAAGGACAGGGGTAACTATGGCTACACCTTC.

V is TRBV21-1 and J is TRBJ2-1; the D call of TRBD2 is as the table states it, not checked on the DNA. TRBV21-1 is annotated as a pseudogene. The CDR3 extends over 20 amino acids. The CDR3 DNA sequence: TGTGCCAGCAGCAAAGCCTCGGGCGGGATCGAAACTCACACCTACAATGAGCAGTTCTTC. This codes for CASSKASGGIETHTYNEQFF.

The gene calls are TRBV21-1 and TRBJ2-4; the table assigns TRBD2, which was not confirmed against the DNA. TRBV21-1 is given as a pseudogene. There are 12 residues in the CDR3. Here the CDR3 reads CASSKGHSLFDF. CDR3 sequence (DNA): TGTGCCAGCAGCAAAGGTCACTCCCTTTTCGACTTC.

This sequence joins TRBV6-1 and TRBJ2-1, with a weak D call TRBD2 (5 bases). The V and J ends lost 7 bases and 1 base respectively, with 11 bases between them. This CDR3 contains 14 residues. Germline assignment: CDR1 MNHNS and CDR2 SASEGT. The CDR3 region is CASNERDSYNEQFF. The CDR3 nucleotides read TGTGCCAGCAACGAGAGGGATTCCTACAATGAGCAGTTCTTC.

V usage is TRBV6-6 and J usage is TRBJ2-4, with D perhaps matching TRBD2 (5 bases). Germline V gene sequence: CDR1 MNHNY, CDR2 SVGAGI (reference sequence). The ends were cut back, 2 bases at V and 8 bases at J, with 16 bases in the middle. The CDR3 contains 15 residues. The CDR3 reads CASSYKLPSADIQYF. For the CDR3, the DNA is TGTGCCAGCAGTTACAAATTACCCTCAGCGGACATTCAGTACTTC.

This clone was detected only once. The chain carries TRBV18 and TRBJ2-6, with D possibly called TRBD1 or TRBD2 (6 bases each). CDR1 is KGHSH, CDR2 LQKENI, per germline. The V end was cut by 2 bases, the J end by 2 bases, with 13 bases between. The CDR3 has 17 amino acids. The CDR3 loop reads CASSPGAGGPGANVLTF. The CDR3, as DNA: TGTGCCAGCTCACCAGGGGCTGGGGGGCCTGGGGCCAACGTCCTGACTTTC.

The gene calls are TRBV5-1 and TRBJ2-5, with 9 bases matching TRBD1. The germline V gene has CDR1 SGHRS and CDR2 YFSETQ. The junction had 8 bases not matched to a gene; V was cut back by 4 bases and J by 4 bases. There are 15 residues in the CDR3. CDR3 region: CASSTDRGPGETQYF. CDR3 nucleotides: TGCGCCAGCAGCACGGACAGGGGCCCGGGAGAGACCCAGTACTTC.

This chain joins TRBV5-1 and TRBJ2-3, with TRBD1 matching 10 bases. CDR3 length: 17 residues. V was pared by 0 bases and J by 4 bases, with 8 bases of the junction left unmatched. Germline V gene data show CDR1 as SGHRS and CDR2 as YFSETQ. The CDR3 region is CASSLGPTGGEADTQYF. CDR3 bases: TGCGCCAGCAGCTTGGGCCCGACAGGGGGCGAGGCAGATACGCAGTATTTT.

The chain recombines TRBV29-1 with TRBJ2-3; D uncertain. The CDR3 is made up of 17 amino acids. Between the trimmed V and J ends, which lost 7 bases and 0 bases, there was a span of 23 bases. CDR1 is SQVTM, CDR2 ANQGSEA, per germline. The DNA of the CDR3 is TGCAGCGCCCTGGGATATTTTGCTAGTACTAGCACAGATACGCAGTATTTT. As protein: CSALGYFASTSTDTQYF.

The chain couples TRBV5-1 to TRBJ2-7; TRBD2 matches at 10 bases. The CDR3 has 16 amino acids. Germline V gene sequence: CDR1 SGHRS, CDR2 YFSETQ. Losses at the gene ends were 4 bases for V and 5 bases for J; bases not matched to a gene: 12. The CDR3 loop is CASSPPLAGEGNEQYF. CDR3 nucleotide sequence: TGCGCCAGCAGCCCCCCCCTAGCGGGAGAGGGGAACGAGCAGTACTTC.

The chain links TRBV4-2 to TRBJ1-4, with 7 positions matching TRBD1. With 4 bases clipped from V and 12 bases from J, the junction kept 17 bases outside the gene matches. This CDR3 contains 16 residues. Germline lookup yields CDR1 LGHNA and CDR2 YNFKEQ. The CDR3 sequence: CASSLDQQGLAGELFF. The CDR3 nucleotides are TGTGCCAGCAGCCTCGACCAACAGGGGCTGGCGGGGGAACTGTTTTTT.